This TCR beta chain was sequenced for a study of shared clonotypes between healthy human individuals. The study, taken as a whole, reports: Researchers sampled only blood; tissue repertoires likely differ. Limited genetic and exposure-history diversity came from having few donors. A few donors showed sharing of around 5% of naive CD4 clonotypes.

The V segment lost 3 bases and the J segment 1 base; nucleotides outside the gene matches: 6. Germline V gene data show CDR1 as SGDLS and CDR2 as YYNGEE. This CDR3 has 16 amino acids. Participating donors were healthy, HIV-negative adults free of recent acute infections or vaccinations. Points on this clone: Its target is not known.

Data came from immunoSEQ multiplex PCR; TCRdb stores just in-frame clones and leaves some out. The table has a few million clones, 85% to 95% seen once. The receptor was derived from a man between 18 and 35 years old in good health. Some clones in this sample may be carry-over from other donors' samples. The sample taken for sequencing was naive CD4+ T cells from PBMCs. The subset: CD45RA+ positively selected. The V and J genes are TRBV9 and TRBJ2-1; 8 bases fit TRBD2. The CDR3 DNA is TGTGCCAGCAGCGCCCAAATAGCGGGATCCTACAATGAGCAGTTCTTC. It yields the protein CASSAQIAGSYNEQFF.